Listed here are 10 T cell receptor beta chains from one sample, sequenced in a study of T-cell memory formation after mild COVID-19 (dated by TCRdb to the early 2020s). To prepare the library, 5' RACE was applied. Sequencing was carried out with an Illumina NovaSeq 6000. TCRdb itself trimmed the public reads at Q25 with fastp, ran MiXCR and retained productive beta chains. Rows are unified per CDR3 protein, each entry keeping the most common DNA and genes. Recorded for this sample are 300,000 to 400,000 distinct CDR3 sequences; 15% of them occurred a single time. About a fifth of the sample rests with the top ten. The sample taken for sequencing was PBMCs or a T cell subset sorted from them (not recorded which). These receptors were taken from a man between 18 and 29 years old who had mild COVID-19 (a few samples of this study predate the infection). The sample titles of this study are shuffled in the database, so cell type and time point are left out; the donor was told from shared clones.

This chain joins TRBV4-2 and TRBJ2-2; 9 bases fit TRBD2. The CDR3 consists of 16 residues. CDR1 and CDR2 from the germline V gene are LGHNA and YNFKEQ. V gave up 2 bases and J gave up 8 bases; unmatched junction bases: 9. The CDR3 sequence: CASSQPGLAPSGELFF. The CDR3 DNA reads TGTGCCAGCAGCCAACCGGGACTAGCCCCTAGTGGGGAGCTGTTTTTT.

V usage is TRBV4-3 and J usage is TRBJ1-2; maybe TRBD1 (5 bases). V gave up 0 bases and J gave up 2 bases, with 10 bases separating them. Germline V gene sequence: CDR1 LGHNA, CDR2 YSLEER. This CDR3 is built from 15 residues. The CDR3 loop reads CASSQEGQGNYGYTF. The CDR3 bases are TGCGCCAGCAGCCAAGAAGGGCAGGGAAACTATGGCTACACCTTC.

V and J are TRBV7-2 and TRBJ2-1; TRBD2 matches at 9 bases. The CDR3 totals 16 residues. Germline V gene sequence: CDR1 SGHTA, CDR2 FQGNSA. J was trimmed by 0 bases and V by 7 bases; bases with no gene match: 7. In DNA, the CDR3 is TGTGCCAGCACCCGATCGGGACTAGCCTCCTACAATGAGCAGTTCTTC. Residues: CASTRSGLASYNEQFF.

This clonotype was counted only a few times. The CDR3 sequence: CASSFGLAGGTGELFF. The CDR3 region has the DNA TGTGCCAGCAGCTTCGGACTAGCGGGGGGCACCGGGGAGCTGTTTTTT. The chain recombines TRBV7-2 with TRBJ2-2, with 14 bases lining up with TRBD2. Trimming took 3 bases from V and 4 from J; bases not matched to a gene: 1. The CDR3 contains 16 residues. Germline-derived CDR1 and CDR2 are SGHTA and FQGNSA.

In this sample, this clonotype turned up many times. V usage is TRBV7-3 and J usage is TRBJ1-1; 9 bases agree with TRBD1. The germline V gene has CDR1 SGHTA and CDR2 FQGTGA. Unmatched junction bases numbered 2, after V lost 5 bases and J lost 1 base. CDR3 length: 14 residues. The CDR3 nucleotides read TGTGCCAGCAGCCCGACAGGGGGGAACACTGAAGCTTTCTTT. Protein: CASSPTGGNTEAFF.

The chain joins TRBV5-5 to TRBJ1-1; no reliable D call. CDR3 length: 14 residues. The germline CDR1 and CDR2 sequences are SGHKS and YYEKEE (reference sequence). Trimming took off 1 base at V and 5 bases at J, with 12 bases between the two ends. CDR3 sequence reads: CASSLRGIETEAFF. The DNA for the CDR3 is TGTGCCAGCAGCTTGAGAGGGATCGAGACTGAAGCTTTCTTT.

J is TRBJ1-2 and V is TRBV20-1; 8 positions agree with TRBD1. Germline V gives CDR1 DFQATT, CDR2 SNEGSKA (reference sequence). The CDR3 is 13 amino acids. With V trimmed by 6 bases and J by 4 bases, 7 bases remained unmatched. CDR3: CSASGGAGYGYTF. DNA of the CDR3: TGCAGTGCCTCAGGGGGCGCTGGCTATGGCTACACCTTC.

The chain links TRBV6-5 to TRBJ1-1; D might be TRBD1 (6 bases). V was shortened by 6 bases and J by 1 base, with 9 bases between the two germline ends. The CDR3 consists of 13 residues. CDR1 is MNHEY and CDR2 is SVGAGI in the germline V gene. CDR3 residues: CASRKTGNTEAFF. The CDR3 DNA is TGTGCCAGCAGGAAGACAGGGAACACTGAAGCTTTCTTT.

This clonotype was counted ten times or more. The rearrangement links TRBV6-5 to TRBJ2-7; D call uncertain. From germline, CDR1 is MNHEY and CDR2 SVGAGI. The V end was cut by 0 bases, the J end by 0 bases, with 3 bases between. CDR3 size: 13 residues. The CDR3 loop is CASSYSSSYEQYF. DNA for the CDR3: TGTGCCAGCAGTTACTCAAGCTCCTACGAGCAGTACTTC.

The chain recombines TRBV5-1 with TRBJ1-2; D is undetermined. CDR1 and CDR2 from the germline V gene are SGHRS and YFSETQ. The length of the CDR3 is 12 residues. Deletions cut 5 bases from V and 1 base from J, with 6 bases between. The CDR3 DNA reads TGCGCCAGCAGAACAGATAACTATGGCTACACCTTC. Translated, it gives CASRTDNYGYTF.